The 29 T cell receptor beta chains presented below share a single source sample, sequenced in a study of CD8 T cells in ankylosing spondylitis. From the 5' RACE reads, TCRdb called clonotypes with MiXCR, one entry per CDR3 protein. The profile shows fewer than 200,000 distinct CDR3 sequences, 9.8% of them singletons. The sequencing input was blood, either unsorted or a sorted T cell fraction (not recorded which). These receptors all come from a female donor with ankylosing spondylitis or in good health (not recorded which).

There are a few counts of this clonotype. This chain links TRBV7-9 with TRBJ2-1; D gene uncertain. CDR1 is SEHNR and CDR2 is FQNEAQ in the germline V gene (reference sequence). V shed 5 bases and J shed 9 bases, with 11 bases lying between them. The CDR3 extends over 12 amino acids. The DNA of the CDR3 is TGTGCCAGCAGCCACTACGAGGCTGAGCAGTTCTTC. Protein: CASSHYEAEQFF.

This clonotype was seen more than once but under ten times. The chain links TRBV7-8 to TRBJ1-5; 7 nucleotides agree with TRBD1. Trimming cost V 6 bases and J 5 bases; bases outside gene matches: 10. CDR1 and CDR2 (germline): SGHVS, FQNEAQ. This CDR3 has 15 amino acids. The CDR3 DNA follows: TGTGCCAGCAGTCGCACAGGGGCAGGCGATCAGCCCCAGCATTTT. It yields the protein CASSRTGAGDQPQHF.

V and J are TRBV27 and TRBJ1-1, with D hard to call. V dropped 3 bases and J dropped 4 bases, with 9 bases sitting between them. The CDR3 spans 13 residues. CDR1 is MNHEY, CDR2 SMNVEV, per germline (reference sequence). The CDR3 DNA sequence: TGTGCCAGCAGTTTGGGGTACGGCACTGAAGCTTTCTTT. Its translation: CASSLGYGTEAFF.

For the CDR3, the DNA is TGTGCCAGCAGTGAATTGGGGGGAAGGAGTGGCTACACCTTC. Protein: CASSELGGRSGYTF. The rearrangement joins TRBV25-1 to TRBJ1-2, with a weak D call TRBD1 (5 bases). The ends were cut back, 1 base at V and 7 bases at J, with 13 bases in the middle. The length of the CDR3 is 14 residues. Germline values: CDR1 MGHDK, CDR2 SYGVNS.

This chain joins TRBV7-6 and TRBJ2-1; D is ambiguous. Trimming took off 1 base at V and 0 bases at J, with 7 bases between the two ends. This CDR3 contains 15 residues. Germline CDR1 SGHVS, CDR2 FNYEAQ. CDR3 sequence reads: CASSLVSDSYNEQFF. The CDR3 nucleotides read TGTGCCAGCAGCTTAGTCAGCGACTCCTACAATGAGCAGTTCTTC.

This clonotype has at least ten counts. This chain connects TRBV6-2 or TRBV6-3 to TRBJ2-1; no clear D. Germline V gene data show CDR1 as MNHEY and CDR2 as SVGEGT. CDR3 length equals 12 residues. V dropped 6 bases and J dropped 3 bases, with 6 bases sitting between them. The CDR3 DNA sequence: TGTGCCAGCAGCCCAGACTACAATGAGCAGTTCTTC. This gives the protein CASSPDYNEQFF.

The rearrangement links TRBV7-2 to TRBJ2-1; 7 bases align to TRBD1. CDR1 and CDR2 (germline): SGHTA, FQGNSA. Unmatched junction bases numbered 3, after V lost 3 bases and J lost 4 bases. The CDR3 loop spans 14 amino acids. The CDR3 sequence is CASSFTGEYNEQFF. In DNA, the CDR3 is TGTGCCAGCAGCTTCACAGGGGAGTACAATGAGCAGTTCTTC.

This clonotype has more than one count but fewer than ten. The chain carries TRBV14 and TRBJ1-1; D gene ambiguous. The germline CDR1 and CDR2 sequences are SGHDN and FVKESK. This CDR3 is built from 15 residues. Trimming took 1 base from V and 6 from J, leaving 15 bases between them. The CDR3 loop reads CASSQVASVVAEAFF. CDR3 nucleotide sequence: TGTGCCAGCAGCCAAGTTGCATCGGTGGTCGCTGAAGCTTTCTTT.

The sample holds a few counts of this clonotype. The chain couples TRBV6-2 or TRBV6-3 to TRBJ1-1; weak D call: TRBD1 (5 bases). The CDR3 contains 13 residues. V gave up 6 bases and J gave up 4 bases, with 12 bases separating them. From germline, CDR1 is MNHEY and CDR2 SVGEGT. The CDR3 nucleotides read TGTGCCAGCAGCCCCCCAGGGACCACTGAAGCTTTCTTT. Protein sequence: CASSPPGTTEAFF.

This clonotype showed up just a few times. This sequence joins TRBV6-2 or TRBV6-3 and TRBJ1-1; D gene unclear. Trimming removed 10 bases at V and 2 bases at J, with 14 bases between. CDR1 is MNHEY, CDR2 SVGEGT, per germline. CDR3 size: 13 residues. Written as DNA, the CDR3 is TGTGCCACCAACAGCGGTGTTAACACTGAAGCTTTCTTT. Its protein is CATNSGVNTEAFF.

Only a few counts were recorded for this clonotype. The chain couples TRBV7-8 to TRBJ1-1; 8 bases map to TRBD1. Looked up from germline, CDR1 is SGHVS and CDR2 is FQNEAQ. This CDR3 is 14 amino acids long. After removal of 1 base from V and 3 bases from J, the junction contained 1 base not matched to a gene. CDR3 nucleotides: TGTGCCAGCAGCTTAGAGACAGGGGACACTGAAGCTTTCTTT. Residues: CASSLETGDTEAFF.

This clonotype turned up a few times. V gene TRBV7-9 combines with J gene TRBJ2-1; 8 bases map to TRBD2. Germline V gives CDR1 SEHNR, CDR2 FQNEAQ (reference sequence). The J segment lost 7 bases and the V segment lost 5 bases, leaving 13 bases of the junction unmatched. The CDR3 is made up of 16 amino acids. The CDR3 spells CASSPKRENIENEQFF. CDR3 in DNA: TGTGCCAGCAGCCCCAAGCGGGAGAACATCGAGAATGAGCAGTTCTTC.

This clonotype was seen a few times. J is TRBJ2-7 and V is TRBV7-9; D uncertain. Trimming removed 1 base at V and 5 bases at J, with 6 bases between. CDR3 length: 12 residues. In germline, CDR1 is SEHNR, CDR2 FQNEAQ (reference sequence). The CDR3 region has the DNA TGTGCCAGCAGCTTAGGTGTAGACGAGCAGTACTTC. Translation: CASSLGVDEQYF.

The chain carries TRBV20-1 and TRBJ2-1; 7 positions agree with TRBD2. J lost 7 bases, V lost 0 bases, and 6 bases had no gene match. CDR1 DFQATT and CDR2 SNEGSKA come from the germline V gene (reference sequence). CDR3 length: 14 residues. The DNA of the CDR3 is TGCAGTGCTAGAGATTCCTGGCGGGAGAATGAGCAGTTCTTC. Translated: CSARDSWRENEQFF.

The rearrangement links TRBV4-1 to TRBJ2-5; the D gene is possibly TRBD1 (6 bases). The V end was cut by 4 bases, the J end by 5 bases, with 14 bases between. This CDR3 has 14 residues. The germline CDR1 and CDR2 sequences are MGHRA and YSYEKL. The CDR3 nucleotides are TGCGCCAGCAGCCGGACAGACCTTCTTGAGACCCAGTACTTC. As protein: CASSRTDLLETQYF.

This clonotype came up many times. The V call is TRBV20-1, the J call TRBJ2-1, with 9 bases matching TRBD2. The V gene end was trimmed by 3 bases and the J gene end by 5 bases; junction bases not matched to a gene: 8. Germline V gene lookup returns CDR1 DFQATT and CDR2 SNEGSKA (reference sequence). The CDR3 extends over 15 amino acids. CDR3 coding DNA: TGCAGTGCTAGGATAAGCGGGAGGCAAAACAATGAGCAGTTCTTC. Protein: CSARISGRQNNEQFF.

Only a few counts were recorded for this clonotype. The chain is built from TRBV27 and TRBJ2-7, with D tentatively TRBD1 (6 bases). The CDR3 runs 15 residues. Trimming cost V 5 bases and J 3 bases, with 17 bases left between them. Germline loops: CDR1 MNHEY, CDR2 SMNVEV (reference sequence). The CDR3 DNA is TGTGCCAGCAGTGCCAGGGGACGACTGATCTACGAGCAGTACTTC. It yields the protein CASSARGRLIYEQYF.

Ten or more counts support this clonotype. The J gene is TRBJ2-7, the V gene TRBV12-3 or TRBV12-4; 10 bases align to TRBD1. The CDR3 sequence is 11 residues long. After removal of 11 bases from V and 6 bases from J, the junction contained 4 bases not matched to a gene. The CDR3 nucleotides are TGTGCCTCGGGACAGGGGTCCGAGCAGTACTTC. Its translation: CASGQGSEQYF.

This clonotype showed up many times. The V call is TRBV10-3, the J call TRBJ2-7; D unclear. CDR1 and CDR2 (germline): ENHRY, SYGVKD. This CDR3 has 12 amino acids. V dropped 2 bases and J dropped 2 bases, with 4 bases sitting between them. CDR3 in amino acids: CAISEKPYEQYF. CDR3 bases: TGTGCCATCAGTGAGAAACCCTACGAGCAGTACTTC.

This clonotype was picked up a small number of times. This chain connects TRBV10-3 to TRBJ2-3; the match to TRBD2 covers 8 bases. The CDR3 is 13 amino acids. The germline gives CDR1 ENHRY, CDR2 SYGVKD. V shed 11 bases, J shed 2 bases, and the junction held 6 bases outside the gene matches. CDR3 protein: CASTSEDTDTQYF. CDR3 sequence (DNA): TGTGCCTCGACTAGCGAAGACACAGATACGCAGTATTTT.

This clonotype was observed a few times. This sequence joins TRBV11-1 and TRBJ2-3; 15 nucleotides agree with TRBD2. V trimming: 4 bases; J trimming: 6 bases; junction bases outside the gene matches: 11. This CDR3 has 18 amino acids. Germline V gives CDR1 SGHAT, CDR2 FQDESV (reference sequence). This CDR3 reads CASSSGLAGGTLEDTQYF. CDR3 nucleotide sequence: TGTGCCAGCAGCTCGGGACTAGCGGGAGGCACCCTAGAGGATACGCAGTATTTT.

This clonotype was seen ten or more times. DNA of the CDR3: TGTGCCACCAGTGATGGGAATCAGCCCCAGCATTTT. It encodes CATSDGNQPQHF. The J gene is TRBJ1-5, the V gene TRBV24-1; D ambiguous. The germline V and J ends were trimmed by 3 bases and 4 bases, with 3 bases remaining between them. The CDR3 length is 12 residues. Germline V gene sequence: CDR1 KGHDR, CDR2 SFDVKD.

The table lists this clonotype with a few counts. The chain combines TRBV27 with TRBJ1-2, with D possibly being TRBD1 (5 bases). Between the trimmed V and J ends, which lost 4 bases and 4 bases, there was a span of 10 bases. The germline CDR1 and CDR2 sequences are MNHEY and SMNVEV (reference sequence). The CDR3 spans 13 residues. In DNA, the CDR3 is TGTGCCAGCAGTTCGGGTAGGGGCTATGGCTACACCTTC. As protein: CASSSGRGYGYTF.

This chain connects TRBV11-2 to TRBJ2-3; TRBD2 matches at 8 bases. J lost 1 base, V lost 5 bases, and 17 bases had no gene match. This CDR3 spans 19 amino acids. Germline lookup yields CDR1 SGHAT and CDR2 FQNNGV. The CDR3 DNA reads TGTGCCAGCAGCCCACGGACTAGCCGATCTCCTCTGCGCACAGATACGCAGTATTTT. It translates to CASSPRTSRSPLRTDTQYF.

This clonotype turned up a few times. The V and J genes are TRBV15 and TRBJ2-1; D might be TRBD1 (5 bases). Trimming stripped 0 bases from V and 6 bases from J, with 9 bases between. Germline values: CDR1 LNHNV, CDR2 YYDKDF (reference sequence). The CDR3 is 14 amino acids. CDR3 DNA sequence: TGTGCCACCAGCAGAGATAGGGGTCCCAATGAGCAGTTCTTC. Translated, it gives CATSRDRGPNEQFF.

V usage is TRBV6-5 and J usage is TRBJ2-5, with 8 bases aligning to TRBD2. Looked up from germline, CDR1 is MNHEY and CDR2 is SVGAGI. This CDR3 is built from 19 residues. V was pared by 0 bases and J by 0 bases, with 12 bases of the junction left unmatched. CDR3 sequence (DNA): TGTGCCAGCAGTTACTCGAGCCGGGAGGGCTTAACCTACCAAGAGACCCAGTACTTC. This encodes CASSYSSREGLTYQETQYF.

This chain connects TRBV28 to TRBJ2-4; possibly TRBD1 or TRBD2 for D (6 bases each). Per the germline V gene, CDR1 is MDHEN and CDR2 is SYDVKM. The V end was cut by 3 bases, the J end by 0 bases, with 12 bases between. CDR3 length: 16 residues. CDR3 DNA: TGTGCCAGCAGTTTGTCTCGGGGGCTAGCCAAAAACATTCAGTACTTC. Protein sequence: CASSLSRGLAKNIQYF.

This clonotype was observed many times. The V and J genes are TRBV7-9 and TRBJ1-4; no reliable D call. V lost 6 bases and J 4 bases, leaving 18 bases between the germline ends. Germline loops: CDR1 SEHNR, CDR2 FQNEAQ (reference sequence). The CDR3 runs to 16 residues. The CDR3 bases are TGTGCCAGCAGTCGCAGTGCCGGCACCTTTAATGAAAAACTGTTTTTT. It specifies CASSRSAGTFNEKLFF.

This clonotype has a count of ten or more. V usage is TRBV5-1 and J usage is TRBJ1-4; 7 nucleotides match TRBD1. Germline-derived CDR1 and CDR2 are SGHRS and YFSETQ. Trimming cost V 4 bases and J 0 bases; bases outside gene matches: 9. The CDR3 is made up of 17 amino acids. The DNA for the CDR3 is TGCGCCAGCAGCCTAAGACAGGGAGGGGCAACTAATGAAAAACTGTTTTTT. Its protein product is CASSLRQGGATNEKLFF.